These 25 T cell receptor beta chains were sequenced from one sample in a study of OX40 agonist ivuxolimab in advanced cancers. The data were produced by immunoSEQ multiplex PCR, yet TCRdb's version contains in-frame clones alone and is incomplete. The table lists 55,000 to 85,000 clones, 86% of them singletons. The sequencing used CD4+ or CD8+ T cells sorted from blood, collected in a trial of the OX40 agonist ivuxolimab. These receptors originate from an adult with an advanced solid tumor such as melanoma, head and neck, liver or kidney cancer.

The V gene is TRBV21-1, the J gene TRBJ2-5; the table assigns TRBD1, which was not confirmed against the DNA. TRBV21-1 is deemed a pseudogene. The CDR3 is made up of 15 amino acids. In DNA, the CDR3 is TGTGCCAGCAGCAAAGGGCCAGGGGGCGAGGAGACCCAGTACTTC. It codes for CASSKGPGGEETQYF.

The chain's CDR3 is CSARSGDGYTF. The CDR3 DNA reads as TGCAGTGCTAGATCAGGGGATGGCTACACCTTC. The chain joins TRBV20-1 to TRBJ1-2, with a possible D match to TRBD1 (6 bases). The CDR3 contains 11 residues. Germline-derived CDR1 and CDR2 are DFQATT and SNEGSKA (reference sequence). The V gene lost 2 bases and the J gene lost 6 bases, with 7 bases spanning the gap.

There are a few counts of this clone. This chain links TRBV2 with TRBJ2-2, with TRBD2 matching over 7 bases. Unmatched junction bases numbered 5, after V lost 8 bases and J lost 2 bases. The CDR3 extends over 14 amino acids. Looked up from germline, CDR1 is SNHLY and CDR2 is FYNNEI. The CDR3 is CASGGGANTGELFF. The CDR3 nucleotides read TGTGCCAGCGGGGGAGGGGCCAACACCGGGGAGCTGTTTTTT.

V and J are TRBV29-1 and TRBJ2-7, with 8 bases aligning to TRBD1. Trimming removed 7 bases from V and 6 bases from J; junction bases left unmatched: 11. The CDR3 length is 13 residues. Germline assignment: CDR1 SQVTM and CDR2 ANQGSEA. CDR3 bases: TGCAGCGCGAACACGGACAGGGTGGGCGAGCAGTACTTC. It is translated as CSANTDRVGEQYF.

This clone was counted between two and nine times. The CDR3 DNA reads TGTGCCAGCAGCTTGGTTGGAGGGACGGTGAACACTGAAGCTTTCTTT. Translation: CASSLVGGTVNTEAFF. This chain links TRBV5-4 with TRBJ1-1, with D tentatively TRBD1 (5 bases). The CDR3 is made up of 16 amino acids. V gave up 0 bases and J gave up 0 bases, with 12 bases separating them. Germline assignment: CDR1 SGHNT and CDR2 YYREEE (reference sequence).

The chain combines TRBV6-1 with TRBJ1-4; no firm D call. Trimming stripped 7 bases from V and 0 bases from J, with 9 bases between. The CDR3 totals 14 residues. Germline V gives CDR1 MNHNS, CDR2 SASEGT. This CDR3 is CASKKTATNEKLFF. The CDR3 DNA reads TGTGCCAGCAAGAAGACGGCAACTAATGAAAAACTGTTTTTT.

V gene TRBV5-6 combines with J gene TRBJ1-1; maybe TRBD1 (5 bases). This CDR3 has 14 amino acids. Per the germline V gene, CDR1 is SGHDT and CDR2 is YYEEEE. V shed 2 bases and J shed 0 bases, with 8 bases lying between them. CDR3 amino acids: CASSLQTVNTEAFF. In DNA form, the CDR3 reads TGTGCCAGCAGCTTACAGACAGTGAACACTGAAGCTTTCTTT.

The chain recombines TRBV7-2 with TRBJ1-6; tentatively, D is TRBD1 (6 bases). The ends were cut back, 5 bases at V and 12 bases at J, with 17 bases in the middle. Per germline, CDR1 SGHTA and CDR2 FQGNSA. This CDR3 contains 14 residues. In DNA form, the CDR3 reads TGTGCCAGCAGCCTAGGGGGAAGGGGAGGACCCCTCCACTTT. Protein sequence: CASSLGGRGGPLHF. Supplemented by reference TRBV7-2 and TRBJ1-6, the full variable domain reads GAGVSQSPSNKVTEKGKDVELRCDPISGHTALYWYRQSLGQGLEFLIYFQGNSAPDKSGLPSDRFSAERTGGSVSTLTIQRTQQEDSAVYLCASSLGGRGGPLHFGNGTRLTVT.

The chain has TRBV28 and TRBJ2-4; D not certain. With 1 base removed from V and 0 bases from J, the gap between germline ends came to 4 bases. The V gene's germline CDR1 is MDHEN and CDR2 SYDVKM. CDR3 length: 14 amino acids. CDR3 region: CASSLFGAKNIQYF. The DNA for the CDR3 is TGTGCCAGCAGTTTATTCGGAGCCAAAAACATTCAGTACTTC.

The chain uses TRBV28 and TRBJ1-1; the D is unclear. Germline loops: CDR1 MDHEN, CDR2 SYDVKM. The CDR3 spans 13 residues. Trimming took 5 bases from V and 7 from J, leaving 14 bases between them. The CDR3 nucleotides read TGTGCCAGCAGTCCTTCCGACCGGGTTGAAGCTTTCTTT. As protein: CASSPSDRVEAFF.

The genes are TRBV6-5 and TRBJ1-4, with TRBD1 as a possible D gene (5 bases). CDR1 and CDR2 (germline): MNHEY, SVGAGI. CDR3 length: 16 residues. The germline V and J ends were trimmed by 4 bases and 4 bases, with 16 bases remaining between them. The CDR3 loop reads CASSSFSTANNEKLFF. The DNA of the CDR3 is TGTGCCAGCAGTTCCTTCTCGACAGCCAATAATGAAAAACTGTTTTTT.

This chain links TRBV7-3 with TRBJ2-2, with D perhaps being TRBD1 or TRBD2 (5 bases each). The CDR3 has 13 amino acids. Per germline, CDR1 SGHTA and CDR2 FQGTGA. With 8 bases removed from V and 4 bases from J, the gap between germline ends came to 11 bases. CDR3 sequence reads: CASGPGSTGELFF. The DNA of the CDR3 is TGTGCCAGCGGGCCAGGGAGCACCGGGGAGCTGTTTTTT.

The chain employs TRBV5-1 and TRBJ2-4; possibly TRBD1 for D (5 bases). This CDR3 comprises 17 residues. The germline V gene encodes CDR1 SGHRS and CDR2 YFSETQ. V was pared by 1 base and J by 1 base, with 15 bases between. The CDR3 region has the DNA TGCGCCAGCAGCTTGCTTGGCCCAGGGTCTGCCAAAAACATTCAGTACTTC. It encodes CASSLLGPGSAKNIQYF.

The chain employs TRBV19 and TRBJ1-2; D is unresolved. This CDR3 spans 13 amino acids. In germline, CDR1 is LNHDA, CDR2 SQIVND (reference sequence). The V and J ends lost 8 bases and 2 bases respectively, with 12 bases between them. CDR3 DNA: TGTGCCAGTCAGATGGATCTCAACTATGGCTACACCTTC. This sequence encodes CASQMDLNYGYTF.

This clone is labeled medium-sized. Other DNA sequences from this sample encode an identical CDR3 as well. The chain employs TRBV6-6 and TRBJ1-5, with D possibly being TRBD1 (5 bases). Trimming left V 2 bases short and J 3 bases short, with 11 bases between. The V gene's germline CDR1 is MNHNY and CDR2 SVGAGI (reference sequence). This CDR3 contains 15 residues. The CDR3 bases are TGTGCCAGCAGTTACGGGGGGTCGAACAATCAGCCCCAGCATTTT. Translation gives CASSYGGSNNQPQHF.

V usage is TRBV2 and J usage is TRBJ2-2; no definite D call. The CDR3 sequence is 15 residues long. Trimming left V 1 base short and J 5 bases short, with 11 bases between. CDR1 and CDR2 (germline): SNHLY, FYNNEI. The CDR3 loop is CASSEDGRETGELFF. CDR3 DNA: TGTGCCAGCAGTGAAGACGGTAGAGAGACCGGGGAGCTGTTTTTT.

V usage is TRBV19 and J usage is TRBJ2-2; tentative D call: TRBD1 (5 bases). CDR3 length: 14 residues. Trimming stripped 0 bases from V and 8 bases from J, with 10 bases between. Germline values: CDR1 LNHDA, CDR2 SQIVND (reference sequence). The CDR3 spells CASSIEYRKGELFF. CDR3 nucleotides: TGTGCCAGTAGTATAGAATACAGGAAAGGGGAGCTGTTTTTT.

The chain employs TRBV5-3 and TRBJ1-6, with D possibly TRBD1 on 6 matching bases. TRBV5-3 is recorded as an ORF, its role being uncertain. Trimming shortened V by 8 bases and J by 10 bases, and 25 bases separated the two germline ends. The length of the CDR3 is 16 residues. The DNA of the CDR3 is TGTGCCAGCACCCCACAGGGCGGCGGAGTCGGATCACCCCTCCACTTT. Its translation: CASTPQGGGVGSPLHF.

The gene calls are TRBV19 and TRBJ1-1, with D possibly being TRBD1 (6 bases). Trimming shortened V by 4 bases and J by 0 bases, and 12 bases separated the two germline ends. The CDR3 has 15 residues. CDR1 and CDR2 (germline): LNHDA, SQIVND (reference sequence). CDR3 nucleotides: TGTGCCAGTAGTAGGGGGGCCGGCCTGAACACTGAAGCTTTCTTT. It codes for CASSRGAGLNTEAFF.

The chain uses TRBV9 and TRBJ1-6; D uncertain. V lost 0 bases, J lost 7 bases, and 8 bases lay in between. The CDR3 loop spans 14 amino acids. Germline V gives CDR1 SGDLS, CDR2 YYNGEE. DNA of the CDR3: TGTGCCAGCAGCGTAGGGGAGGCAAATTCACCCCTCCACTTT. Protein sequence: CASSVGEANSPLHF.

The chain couples TRBV11-1 to TRBJ2-1, with D unclear. CDR1 is SGHAT, CDR2 FQDESV, per germline (reference sequence). This CDR3 region has 14 residues. The V and J ends lost 0 bases and 3 bases respectively, with 6 bases between them. DNA of the CDR3: TGTGCCAGCAGCTTAGCTAGTTTCTACAATGAGCAGTTCTTC. Translated, it gives CASSLASFYNEQFF.

The chain couples TRBV19 to TRBJ1-1; 11 bases are a match to TRBD1. The CDR3 length is 14 residues. The V and J ends lost 6 bases and 5 bases, in that order; junction bases with no gene match: 5. Germline V lookup: CDR1 LNHDA, CDR2 SQIVND (reference sequence). CDR3 in amino acids: CASRKDRGRTEAFF. Written as DNA, the CDR3 is TGTGCCAGTAGAAAGGACAGGGGGCGGACTGAAGCTTTCTTT.

The V gene is TRBV19, the J gene TRBJ1-4; 7 positions agree with TRBD1. Germline CDR1 and CDR2: LNHDA and SQIVND (reference sequence). V gave up 2 bases and J gave up 8 bases; unmatched junction bases: 11. This CDR3 spans 16 amino acids. The CDR3 here is CASSIIRGQRKEKLFF. For the CDR3, the DNA is TGTGCCAGTAGTATAATCCGGGGACAGAGGAAGGAAAAACTGTTTTTT.

This clone was detected only once. The chain has TRBV9 and TRBJ2-3, with 8 bases matching TRBD2. This CDR3 region has 15 residues. Looked up from germline, CDR1 is SGDLS and CDR2 is YYNGEE. V gave up 1 base and J gave up 10 bases; unmatched junction bases: 11. DNA for the CDR3: TGTGCCAGCAGCGTAAAGGGCGGGGGGCGAGCCCCGCAGTATTTT. Its translation: CASSVKGGGRAPQYF.

The chain links TRBV5-6 to TRBJ2-7, with D possibly TRBD1 on 6 matching bases. Looked up from germline, CDR1 is SGHDT and CDR2 is YYEEEE. The CDR3 length is 15 residues. V was clipped by 2 bases and J by 2 bases, with 14 bases between them. CDR3 in amino acids: CASSFLGTGPYEQYF. The CDR3 nucleotides are TGTGCCAGCAGCTTTTTAGGTACAGGGCCCTACGAGCAGTACTTC. The variable domain in full, with the rest retrieved from reference TRBV5-6 and TRBJ2-7, is DAGVTQSPTHLIKTRGQQVTLRCSPKSGHDTVSWYQQALGQGPQFIFQYYEEEERQRGNFPDRFSGHQFPNYSSELNVNALLLGDSALYLCASSFLGTGPYEQYFGPGTRLTVT.